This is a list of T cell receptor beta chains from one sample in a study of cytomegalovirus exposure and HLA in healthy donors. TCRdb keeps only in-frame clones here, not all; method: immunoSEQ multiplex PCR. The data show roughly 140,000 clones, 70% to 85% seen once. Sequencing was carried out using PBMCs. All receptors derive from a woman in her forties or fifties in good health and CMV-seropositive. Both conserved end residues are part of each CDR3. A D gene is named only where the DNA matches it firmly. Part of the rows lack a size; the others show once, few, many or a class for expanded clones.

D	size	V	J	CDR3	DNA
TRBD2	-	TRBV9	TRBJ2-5	CASSVGALAGPQETQYF	TGTGCCAGCAGCGTAGGGGCCCTAGCGGGGCCCCAAGAGACCCAGTACTTC
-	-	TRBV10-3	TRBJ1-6	CAINERGNSPLHF	TGTGCCATCAACGAGCGCGGTAATTCACCCCTCCACTTT
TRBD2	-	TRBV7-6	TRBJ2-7	CASSLELAGAYEQYF	TGTGCCAGCAGCTTAGAACTAGCGGGAGCCTACGAGCAGTACTTC
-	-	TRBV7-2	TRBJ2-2	CASSTNTGELFF	TGTGCCAGCAGTACGAACACCGGGGAGCTGTTTTTT
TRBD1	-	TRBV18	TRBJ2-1	CASSPPSRPGQGGNEQFF	TGTGCCAGCTCACCACCCTCCCGACCGGGACAGGGGGGAAATGAGCAGTTCTTC
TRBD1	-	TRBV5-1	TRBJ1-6	CASSPDRDRVHPLHF	TGCGCCAGCAGCCCGGACCGGGACAGGGTCCACCCCCTCCACTTT
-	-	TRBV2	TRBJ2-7	CASFLRTGRDEQYF	TGTGCCAGTTTTCTCCGGACAGGGAGGGACGAGCAGTACTTC
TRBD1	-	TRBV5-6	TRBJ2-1	CASSWDRGLHDEQFF	TGTGCCAGCAGCTGGGACAGGGGGCTCCACGATGAGCAGTTCTTC
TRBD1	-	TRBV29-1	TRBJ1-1	CSASDRGNTEAFF	TGCAGCGCTTCCGACAGGGGGAACACTGAAGCTTTCTTT
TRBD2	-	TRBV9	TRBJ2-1	CASSVSSGVLDEQFF	TGTGCCAGCAGCGTTTCCAGCGGGGTGCTCGATGAGCAGTTCTTC
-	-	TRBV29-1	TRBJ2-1	CVCETYNEQFF	TGCGTATGCGAGACCTACAATGAGCAGTTCTTC
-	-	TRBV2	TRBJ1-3	CASSLSGNTIYF	TGTGCCAGCAGTCTCTCTGGAAACACCATATATTTT
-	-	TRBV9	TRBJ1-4	CASSTPGANEKLFF	TGTGCCAGCAGCACCCCAGGGGCTAATGAAAAACTGTTTTTT
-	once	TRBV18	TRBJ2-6	CASSPSPWGGTGANVLTF	TGTGCCAGCTCCCCTTCACCCTGGGGGGGCACTGGGGCCAACGTCCTGACTTTC
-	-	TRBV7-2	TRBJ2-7	CASSLGLGVYEQYF	TGTGCCAGCAGCTTAGGCTTAGGGGTCTACGAGCAGTACTTC
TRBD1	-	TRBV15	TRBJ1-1	CATSRDSMTGTEAFF	TGTGCCACCAGCAGAGATTCTATGACAGGGACTGAAGCTTTCTTT
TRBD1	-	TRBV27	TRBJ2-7	CASSLTGTGSGEQYF	TGTGCCAGCAGTTTGACCGGGACAGGGTCCGGCGAGCAGTACTTC
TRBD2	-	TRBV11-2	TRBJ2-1	CASSLISGAGEQFF	TGTGCCAGCAGCTTAATTAGCGGGGCGGGTGAGCAGTTCTTC
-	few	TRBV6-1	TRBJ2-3	CASSDGVWDTQYF	TGTGCCAGCAGCGACGGGGTGTGGGATACGCAGTATTTT
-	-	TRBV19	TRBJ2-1	CASSIGTTAGNEQFF	TGTGCCAGTAGTATAGGTACCACAGCGGGCAATGAGCAGTTCTTC
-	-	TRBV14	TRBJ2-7	CASSQAVTYEQYF	TGTGCCAGCAGCCAAGCGGTAACCTACGAGCAGTACTTC
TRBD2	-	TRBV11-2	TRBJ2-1	CASSLEGLAASQFF	TGTGCCAGCAGCTTAGAGGGACTAGCAGCTTCCCAGTTCTTC
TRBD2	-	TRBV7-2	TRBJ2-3	CASSSRGAGDTQYF	TGTGCCAGCAGCTCGCGGGGGGCGGGAGATACGCAGTATTTT
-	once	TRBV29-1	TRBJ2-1	CSVVVGLPYNEQFF	TGCAGCGTTGTTGTGGGACTGCCTTACAATGAGCAGTTCTTC
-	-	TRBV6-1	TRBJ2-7	CASSEAGRTYEQYF	TGTGCCAGCAGTGAAGCGGGCAGAACCTACGAGCAGTACTTC
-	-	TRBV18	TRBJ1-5	CASSQSTNQPQHF	TGTGCCAGCTCACAATCAACTAATCAGCCCCAGCATTTT
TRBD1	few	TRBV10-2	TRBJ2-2	CASSESKLGRGPKSNTGELFF	TGCGCCAGCAGTGAGTCGAAGTTGGGCAGGGGGCCAAAATCGAACACCGGGGAGCTGTTTTTT
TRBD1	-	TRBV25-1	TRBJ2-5	CASTGTGGLETQYF	TGTGCCAGCACCGGGACAGGGGGCTTAGAGACCCAGTACTTC
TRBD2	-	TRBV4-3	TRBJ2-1	CASSPIWGGDNEQFF	TGCGCCAGCAGCCCCATTTGGGGGGGTGACAATGAGCAGTTCTTC
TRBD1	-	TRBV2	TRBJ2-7	CASKVGQGSYEQYF	TGTGCCAGCAAGGTGGGACAGGGGTCCTACGAGCAGTACTTC
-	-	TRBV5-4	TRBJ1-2	CASSGDRLGYTF	TGTGCCAGCAGCGGTGACAGACTTGGCTACACCTTC
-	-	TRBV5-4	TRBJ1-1	CASSVQGITEAFF	TGTGCCAGCAGCGTACAGGGTATCACTGAAGCTTTCTTT
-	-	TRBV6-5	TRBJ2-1	CASSYGLEGNEQFF	TGTGCCAGCAGTTACGGCCTAGAGGGCAATGAGCAGTTCTTC
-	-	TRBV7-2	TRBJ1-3	CASSLARQPSGNTIYF	TGTGCCAGCAGCTTAGCGCGGCAGCCCTCTGGAAACACCATATATTTT
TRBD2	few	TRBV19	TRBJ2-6	CASRGGGASGANVLTF	TGTGCCAGTAGGGGCGGGGGGGCCTCTGGGGCCAACGTCCTGACTTTC
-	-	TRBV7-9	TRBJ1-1	CASSGSTEAFF	TGTGCCAGCAGCGGGAGCACTGAAGCTTTCTTT
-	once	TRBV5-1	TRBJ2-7	CASSLEAGVEQYF	TGCGCCAGCAGCTTGGAGGCAGGGGTCGAGCAGTACTTC
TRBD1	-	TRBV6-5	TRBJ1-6	CASSRTGNNSPLHF	TGTGCCAGCAGCCGGACAGGGAATAATTCACCCCTCCACTTT
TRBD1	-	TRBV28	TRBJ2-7	CASSIAGQAYEQYF	TGTGCCAGCAGTATTGCGGGACAGGCCTACGAGCAGTACTTC
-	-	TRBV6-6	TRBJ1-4	CASSWAGSGKLFF	TGTGCCAGCAGTTGGGCAGGATCAGGAAAACTGTTTTTT
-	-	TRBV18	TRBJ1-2	CASSPTGYDGYTF	TGTGCCAGCTCCCCAACAGGATACGATGGCTACACCTTC
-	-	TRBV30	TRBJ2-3	CAWSRSWGRGTDTQYF	TGTGCCTGGAGTCGGAGTTGGGGCAGGGGCACAGATACGCAGTATTTT
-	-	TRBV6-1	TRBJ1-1	CASSESRQANTEAFF	TGTGCCAGCAGTGAAAGCAGACAGGCGAACACTGAAGCTTTCTTT
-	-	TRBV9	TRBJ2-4	CASSQGAKNIQYF	TGTGCCAGCTCCCAGGGTGCCAAAAACATTCAGTACTTC
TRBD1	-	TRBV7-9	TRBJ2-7	CASSLQGARFYEQYF	TGTGCCAGCAGCCTACAGGGGGCGCGGTTCTACGAGCAGTACTTC
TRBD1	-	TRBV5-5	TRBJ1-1	CASSSTGTGFPEAFF	TGTGCCAGCAGCTCGACCGGGACAGGTTTTCCTGAAGCTTTCTTT
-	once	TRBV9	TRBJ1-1	CASSVAGRMGEGNEAFF	TGTGCCAGCAGCGTAGCGGGAAGAATGGGAGAAGGAAATGAAGCTTTCTTT
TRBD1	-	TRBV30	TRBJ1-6	CAWSDRGLNNSPLHF	TGTGCCTGGAGCGACAGGGGGCTAAATAATTCACCCCTCCACTTT
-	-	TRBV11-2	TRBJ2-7	CASSLPRLASPYEQYF	TGTGCCAGCAGCTTACCCCGTCTAGCTAGTCCTTACGAGCAGTACTTC
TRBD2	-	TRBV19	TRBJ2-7	CASSMFRGDEQYF	TGTGCCAGTAGTATGTTCCGGGGGGACGAGCAGTACTTC
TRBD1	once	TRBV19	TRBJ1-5	CASSRFSGQGASNQPQHF	TGTGCCAGTAGTAGGTTTTCGGGACAGGGGGCCTCCAATCAGCCCCAGCATTTT
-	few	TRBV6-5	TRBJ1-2	CASSYSSQNYGYTF	TGTGCCAGCAGTTACTCGTCCCAGAACTATGGCTACACCTTC
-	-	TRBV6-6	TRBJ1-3	CASSKQGSGNTIYF	TGTGCCAGCAGTAAACAGGGCTCTGGAAACACCATATATTTT
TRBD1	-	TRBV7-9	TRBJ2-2	CASPTTGTGTGDTGELFF	TGTGCCAGCCCGACGACAGGGACCGGTACCGGTGACACCGGGGAGCTGTTTTTT
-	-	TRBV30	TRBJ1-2	CAWSSGVVGYGYTF	TGTGCCTGGAGTTCAGGGGTTGTCGGCTATGGCTACACCTTC
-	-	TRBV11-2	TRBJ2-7	CASSWRSSYEQYF	TGTGCCAGCAGCTGGAGGTCCTCCTACGAGCAGTACTTC
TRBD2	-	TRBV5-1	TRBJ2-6	CASSLWASGEISGANVLTF	TGCGCCAGCAGCTTGTGGGCTAGCGGGGAAATCTCTGGGGCCAACGTCCTGACTTTC
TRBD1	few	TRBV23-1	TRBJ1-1	CASSQSTGGVNTEAFF	TGCGCCAGCAGTCAATCAACAGGGGGCGTGAACACTGAAGCTTTCTTT